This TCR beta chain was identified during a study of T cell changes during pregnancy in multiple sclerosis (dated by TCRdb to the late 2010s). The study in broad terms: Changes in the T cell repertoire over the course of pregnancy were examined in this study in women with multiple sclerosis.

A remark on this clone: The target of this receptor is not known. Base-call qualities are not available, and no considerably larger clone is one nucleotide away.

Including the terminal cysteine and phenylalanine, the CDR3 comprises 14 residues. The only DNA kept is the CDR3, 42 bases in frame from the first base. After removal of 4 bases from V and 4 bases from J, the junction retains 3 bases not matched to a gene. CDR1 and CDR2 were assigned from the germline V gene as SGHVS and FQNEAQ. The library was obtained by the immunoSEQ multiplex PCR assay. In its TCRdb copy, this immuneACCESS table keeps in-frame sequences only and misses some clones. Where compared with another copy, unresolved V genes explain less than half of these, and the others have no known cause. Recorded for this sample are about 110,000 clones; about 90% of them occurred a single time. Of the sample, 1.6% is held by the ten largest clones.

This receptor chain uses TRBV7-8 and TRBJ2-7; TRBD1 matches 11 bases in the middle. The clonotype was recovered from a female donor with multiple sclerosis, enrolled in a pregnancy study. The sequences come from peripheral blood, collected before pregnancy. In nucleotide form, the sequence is TGTGCCAGCAGCTCCCGGGACAGGGGGTACGAGCAGTACTTC. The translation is CASSSRDRGYEQYF.